The subject of this entry is one TCR beta chain. This sample was included in a study of blood T cell repertoires in COVID-19. Recovery among Cohort 3 donors was established by two negative PCRs, clearance, or symptom resolution. Trimming took off 3 bases at V and 0 bases at J, with 15 bases between the two ends. The CDR3 length is 17 residues. Germline V lookup: CDR1 LGHDT, CDR2 YNNKEL (reference sequence). Repertoires were generated with immunoSEQ multiplex PCR, while TCRdb's copy carries only in-frame clones and drops some. The sample lists under 200,000 clones, around 84% occurring once. The specimen was PBMCs or T cells enriched from blood (not recorded which). The receptor comes from a woman in her forties or fifties who had recovered from COVID-19. The rearrangement joins TRBV3-1 (or the pseudogene TRBV3-2) to TRBJ1-3, with TRBD1 as a possible D gene (5 bases). In DNA form, the CDR3 reads TGTGCCAGCAGCCATCAGGAGGGGTACCTCTCTGGAAACACCATATATTTT. Translating it yields CASSHQEGYLSGNTIYF.